The 26 T cell receptor beta chains in this list originate from one sample, sequenced in a study of beta chain features in type 1 diabetes. Study results and limitations: Patients with Type 1 diabetes showed moderately but significantly shorter TCRB CDR3s in all four CD4+ subsets.

Reverse transcription of all isolated RNA meant that expressed TCRB transcripts were sequenced. TCRdb keeps only in-frame clones here, not all; method: immunoSEQ multiplex PCR. The sample records about 340,000 clones, 13% being singletons. These TCRs' antigens remain unknown. What was sequenced was naive CD4+ T cells from blood. Source of these receptors: a woman aged 18-30 years with type 1 diabetes.

This clone has a handful of counts. V gene TRBV19 combines with J gene TRBJ2-3; D not resolved. V was shortened by 6 bases and J by 1 base, with 8 bases between the two germline ends. The germline V gene encodes CDR1 LNHDA and CDR2 SQIVND (reference sequence). The CDR3 has 13 amino acids. In DNA, the CDR3 is TGTGCCAGTAGATCCCATGGCACAGATACGCAGTATTTT. This codes for CASRSHGTDTQYF.

The DNA for the CDR3 is TGTGCCAGTAGTATAATTCAGGTTGGCACCTATGGCTACACCTTC. Amino acid sequence: CASSIIQVGTYGYTF. The V and J genes are TRBV19 and TRBJ1-2, with no clear D. This CDR3 has 15 residues. Germline assignment: CDR1 LNHDA and CDR2 SQIVND (reference sequence). Trimming pared 2 bases from V and 4 bases from J, leaving 14 bases between.

The genes are TRBV11-2 and TRBJ2-1, with 11 bases matching TRBD2. CDR3 length: 18 amino acids. Trimming removed 0 bases from V and 5 bases from J; junction bases left unmatched: 9. The germline V gene has CDR1 SGHAT and CDR2 FQNNGV. The chain's CDR3 is CASSLETSGSRKNNEQFF. CDR3 nucleotide sequence: TGTGCCAGCAGCTTAGAAACTAGCGGGAGCCGTAAAAACAATGAGCAGTTCTTC.

CDR3 protein: CASRVTSEPTGELFF. Here the CDR3 DNA reads TGCGCCAGCAGAGTGACTAGCGAGCCCACCGGGGAGCTGTTTTTT. The rearrangement links TRBV5-1 to TRBJ2-2, with 8 bases matching TRBD2. Germline V gene sequence: CDR1 SGHRS, CDR2 YFSETQ. Trimming took 5 bases from V and 4 from J; bases not matched to a gene: 7. The CDR3 runs 15 residues. Looking up the rest from reference TRBV5-1 and TRBJ2-2 gives the full variable domain: KAGVTQTPRYLIKTRGQQVTLSCSPISGHRSVSWYQQTPGQGLQFLFEYFSETQRNKGNFPGRFSGRQFSNSRSEMNVSTLELGDSALYLCASRVTSEPTGELFFGEGSRLTVL.

The genes are TRBV30 and TRBJ1-1; 11 positions agree with TRBD1. V gave up 4 bases and J gave up 4 bases; unmatched junction bases: 5. The CDR3 sequence is 14 residues long. Germline V CDR1 and CDR2: GTSNPN, SVGIG (reference sequence). CDR3 DNA: TGTGCCTGGACAGGGGACAGGGGGTTCACTGAAGCTTTCTTT. Translation: CAWTGDRGFTEAFF. Full variable domain (outside the CDR3, taken from reference TRBV30 and TRBJ1-1): SQTIHQWPATLVQPVGSPLSLECTVEGTSNPNLYWYRQAAGRGLQLLFYSVGIGQISSEVPQNLSASRPQDRQFILSSKKLLLSDSGFYLCAWTGDRGFTEAFFGQGTRLTVV.

The chain is built from TRBV28 and TRBJ2-5; possible D gene TRBD1, 5 bases. Germline CDR1 MDHEN, CDR2 SYDVKM. The CDR3 extends over 12 amino acids. Trimming cost V 6 bases and J 1 base, with 6 bases left between them. CDR3 region: CASRDTQETQYF. DNA for the CDR3: TGTGCCAGCAGGGACACCCAAGAGACCCAGTACTTC.

This chain uses TRBV30 with TRBJ2-3, with 9 positions matching TRBD2. The CDR3 loop spans 15 amino acids. Trimming took 0 bases from V and 5 from J; bases not matched to a gene: 6. Germline V CDR1 and CDR2: GTSNPN, SVGIG (reference sequence). CDR3 DNA sequence: TGTGCCTGGAGTGTCTTAGCGGGAGTGGTAGATACGCAGTATTTT. Its protein product is CAWSVLAGVVDTQYF.

The V and J genes are TRBV5-1 and TRBJ2-5; 10 bases align to TRBD2. The CDR3 is made up of 16 amino acids. The V and J ends lost 0 bases and 2 bases, in that order; junction bases with no gene match: 4. Germline assignment: CDR1 SGHRS and CDR2 YFSETQ. DNA of the CDR3: TGCGCCAGCAGCTTGGCTGTAGCGGGAGGTCAAGAGACCCAGTACTTC. Translation gives CASSLAVAGGQETQYF.

This chain uses TRBV5-4 with TRBJ1-5; 7 bases agree with TRBD1. The length of the CDR3 is 15 residues. J was trimmed by 4 bases and V by 4 bases; bases with no gene match: 8. CDR1 and CDR2 (germline): SGHNT, YYREEE (reference sequence). The CDR3 bases are TGTGCCAGCAGCCTGGGGGGACAGACAAATCAGCCCCAGCATTTT. It specifies CASSLGGQTNQPQHF.

This clone has only a few counts. The V call is TRBV30, the J call TRBJ2-1, with D tentatively TRBD1 (6 bases). V gave up 3 bases and J gave up 1 base, with 10 bases separating them. The CDR3 length is 14 residues. CDR1 GTSNPN and CDR2 SVGIG come from the germline V gene (reference sequence). The chain's CDR3 is CAWSAGDSYNEQFF. The CDR3 coding sequence is TGTGCCTGGAGCGCAGGGGATTCCTACAATGAGCAGTTCTTC.

In the case of this clone: This sample includes further DNA sequences coding for the same CDR3. V and J are TRBV6-5 and TRBJ1-1, with D possibly matching TRBD1 (5 bases). Germline V lookup: CDR1 MNHEY, CDR2 SVGAGI. This CDR3 contains 14 residues. Trimming left V 6 bases short and J 5 bases short, with 16 bases between. CDR3 residues: CASSSTSGGTEAFF. The CDR3 DNA follows: TGTGCCAGCAGCTCCACCTCGGGGGGGACTGAAGCTTTCTTT.

V usage is TRBV10-3 and J usage is TRBJ2-6, with 11 bases matching TRBD1. This CDR3 contains 17 residues. The V and J ends lost 6 bases and 1 base, in that order; junction bases with no gene match: 5. Germline V CDR1 and CDR2: ENHRY, SYGVKD. The CDR3 coding sequence is TGTGCCATCAGGAGAGGACAGGGGGCATCTGGGGCCAACGTCCTGACTTTC. Translated: CAIRRGQGASGANVLTF.

This chain joins TRBV29-1 and TRBJ2-6; D might be TRBD2 (6 bases). The germline V gene has CDR1 SQVTM and CDR2 ANQGSEA. V lost 3 bases and J 2 bases, leaving 8 bases between the germline ends. The CDR3 runs 14 residues. CDR3 in DNA: TGCAGCGTTGACGGGGGTGCTGGGGCCAACGTCCTGACTTTC. It specifies CSVDGGAGANVLTF.

This rearrangement joins TRBV7-9 to TRBJ1-1, with D possibly being TRBD1 (5 bases). Germline V gene lookup returns CDR1 SEHNR and CDR2 FQNEAQ (reference sequence). The CDR3 length is 14 residues. The V gene lost 3 bases and the J gene lost 5 bases, with 13 bases spanning the gap. CDR3 sequence reads: CASSFRGVGTEAFF. The CDR3 DNA sequence: TGTGCCAGCAGCTTTCGGGGGGTCGGGACTGAAGCTTTCTTT.

This clone has more than one count but fewer than ten. The rearrangement joins TRBV7-3 to TRBJ2-5, with D hard to call. Germline CDR1 SGHTA, CDR2 FQGTGA. This CDR3 comprises 13 residues. V lost 4 bases and J 1 base, leaving 7 bases between the germline ends. The CDR3 protein is CASSSMPQETQYF. CDR3 DNA: TGTGCCAGCAGCTCTATGCCCCAAGAGACCCAGTACTTC.

The DNA for the CDR3 is TGTGCCAGTAAGGACAGGGAGTGGGGGACTTTTCAGCCCCAGCATTTT. It encodes CASKDREWGTFQPQHF. The J gene is TRBJ1-5, the V gene TRBV19, with TRBD1 matching 8 bases. This CDR3 comprises 16 residues. Germline V gives CDR1 LNHDA, CDR2 SQIVND (reference sequence). Trimming removed 7 bases from V and 6 bases from J; junction bases left unmatched: 14.

This clone has a handful of counts. The rearrangement links TRBV7-7 to TRBJ2-5; TRBD2 matches 12 bases. CDR1 and CDR2 (germline): SSHAT, FNYEAQ (reference sequence). The CDR3 runs 16 residues. J lost 1 base, V lost 5 bases, and 5 bases had no gene match. As DNA, the CDR3 is TGTGCCAGCAGCCCCGGACTAGCGGGACTCCAAGAGACCCAGTACTTC. Amino acids: CASSPGLAGLQETQYF.

This chain links TRBV7-9 with TRBJ2-1; the D is unclear. The CDR3 has 14 residues. CDR1 SEHNR and CDR2 FQNEAQ come from the germline V gene (reference sequence). Trimming took off 5 bases at V and 10 bases at J, with 18 bases between the two ends. The CDR3 DNA sequence: TGTGCCAGCAGCCTAGTTACCGAGCTGATGGAGCAGTTCTTC. Encoded protein: CASSLVTELMEQFF.

This clone was seen a few times. This chain links TRBV30 with TRBJ2-1; 9 bases match TRBD1. The ends lost 0 bases at V and 12 bases at J; junction bases unmatched: 12. CDR1 and CDR2 from the germline V gene are GTSNPN and SVGIG (reference sequence). The CDR3 spans 15 residues. The CDR3 sequence: CAWSVGQGLLGGQFF. CDR3 bases: TGTGCCTGGAGTGTGGGACAGGGTTTGTTGGGGGGGCAGTTCTTC.

The V and J genes are TRBV19 and TRBJ2-1; 15 positions match TRBD2. V lost 5 bases, J lost 9 bases, and 8 bases stayed unmatched. Germline values: CDR1 LNHDA, CDR2 SQIVND (reference sequence). The CDR3 covers 16 residues. CDR3 loop: CASSPTRTSGRVEQFF. The DNA for the CDR3 is TGTGCCAGTAGTCCGACCCGGACTAGCGGGAGGGTTGAGCAGTTCTTC.

This clone has more than one count but fewer than ten. This chain joins TRBV2 and TRBJ2-7; D may be TRBD2 (6 bases). The CDR3 contains 13 residues. V lost 5 bases and J 2 bases, leaving 10 bases between the germline ends. Germline-derived CDR1 and CDR2 are SNHLY and FYNNEI. The CDR3 DNA is TGTGCCAGCAGTTTATTAGCGGCCTACGAGCAGTACTTC. This encodes CASSLLAAYEQYF. The full variable domain, with the rest looked up from reference TRBV2 and TRBJ2-7, is EPEVTQTPSHQVTQMGQEVILRCVPISNHLYFYWYRQILGQKVEFLVSFYNNEISEKSEIFDDQFSVERPDGSNFTLKIRSTKLEDSAMYFCASSLLAAYEQYFGPGTRLTVT.

This clone has more than one count but fewer than ten. The DNA for the CDR3 is TGTGCCTGGAGTGTACTTATGTATGGCTACACCTTC. It specifies CAWSVLMYGYTF. V and J are TRBV30 and TRBJ1-2, with D hard to call. Per the germline V gene, CDR1 is GTSNPN and CDR2 is SVGIG (reference sequence). The CDR3 covers 12 residues. Trimming removed 0 bases at V and 5 bases at J, with 7 bases between. The complete variable domain, with remaining parts taken from reference TRBV30 and TRBJ1-2, reads SQTIHQWPATLVQPVGSPLSLECTVEGTSNPNLYWYRQAAGRGLQLLFYSVGIGQISSEVPQNLSASRPQDRQFILSSKKLLLSDSGFYLCAWSVLMYGYTFGSGTRLTVV.

This chain uses TRBV2 with TRBJ2-5, with D possibly being TRBD1 (6 bases). CDR3 length: 14 amino acids. Trimming removed 3 bases at V and 0 bases at J, with 8 bases between. Looked up from germline, CDR1 is SNHLY and CDR2 is FYNNEI. The CDR3 bases are TGTGCCAGCAGTGAGGGGACAAACCAAGAGACCCAGTACTTC. It encodes CASSEGTNQETQYF.

This clone came up a few times. CDR3 bases: TGTGCCAGCAGTTACGCGGGATCCTACGAGCAGTACGTC. It encodes CASSYAGSYEQYV. V usage is TRBV6-5 and J usage is TRBJ2-7, with D perhaps TRBD2 (6 bases). In germline, CDR1 is MNHEY, CDR2 SVGAGI. The CDR3 has 13 residues. V was shortened by 2 bases and J by 1 base, with 6 bases between the two germline ends.

The rearrangement uses TRBV28 and TRBJ2-7; 7 positions agree with TRBD2. The CDR3 length is 14 residues. J was trimmed by 4 bases and V by 6 bases; bases with no gene match: 9. Germline values: CDR1 MDHEN, CDR2 SYDVKM. The CDR3 nucleotides are TGTGCCAGCAGCTACCGGCGGGAGTATTACGAGCAGTACTTC. Its protein is CASSYRREYYEQYF.

The V gene is TRBV7-8, the J gene TRBJ1-5, with TRBD1 identical over 7 bases. The germline V gene has CDR1 SGHVS and CDR2 FQNEAQ. The V gene end was trimmed by 7 bases and the J gene end by 3 bases; junction bases not matched to a gene: 6. The CDR3 contains 14 residues. The CDR3 reads CASTTGTDNQPQHF. DNA of the CDR3: TGTGCCAGCACCACCGGGACAGACAATCAGCCCCAGCATTTT.